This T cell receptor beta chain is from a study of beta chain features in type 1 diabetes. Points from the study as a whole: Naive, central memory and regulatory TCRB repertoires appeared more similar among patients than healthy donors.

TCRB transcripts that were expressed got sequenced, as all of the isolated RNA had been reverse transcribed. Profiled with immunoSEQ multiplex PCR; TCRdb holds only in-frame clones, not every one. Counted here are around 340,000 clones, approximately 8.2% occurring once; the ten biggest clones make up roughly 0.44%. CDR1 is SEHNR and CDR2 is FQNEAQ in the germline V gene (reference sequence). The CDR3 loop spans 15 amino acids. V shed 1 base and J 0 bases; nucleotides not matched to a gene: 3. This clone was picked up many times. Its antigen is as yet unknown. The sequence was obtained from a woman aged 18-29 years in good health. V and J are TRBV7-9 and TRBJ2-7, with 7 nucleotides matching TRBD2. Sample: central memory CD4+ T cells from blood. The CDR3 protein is CASSLVRGSSYEQYF. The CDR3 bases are TGTGCCAGCAGCTTAGTCCGCGGGAGCTCCTACGAGCAGTACTTC.